Presented here are 2 T cell receptor beta chains from one specimen sequenced in a study of T cell repertoires in cytomegalovirus infection. TCRdb re-analysed the reads in MiXCR, keeping a single row per CDR3 protein. In the table there are some 940,000 distinct CDR3 sequences, approximately 32% of which are singletons. What these receptors recognize is not known. The sequencing here drew on cultured CD8+ T cells from PBMCs, taken from culture after CMV antigen stimulation. The source is a human donor in good health (CMV status not recorded). Some clones in this sample may be carry-over from other donors' samples.

This clonotype was seen a handful of times. This rearrangement joins TRBV7-8 to TRBJ2-1; 8 bases fit TRBD1. The germline V gene has CDR1 SGHVS and CDR2 FQNEAQ. J was trimmed by 7 bases and V by 1 base; bases with no gene match: 6. The CDR3 covers 15 residues. CDR3 bases: TGTGCCAGCAGCTTAGTTGGACAGGGATTAAATGAGCAGTTCTTC. Residues: CASSLVGQGLNEQFF.

The J gene is TRBJ1-4, the V gene TRBV12-3 or TRBV12-4, with D uncertain. CDR3 size: 16 residues. Trimming shortened V by 5 bases and J by 7 bases, and 20 bases separated the two germline ends. CDR3 in DNA: TGTGCCAGCAGTCCCAGCTCGCGGGGTGTCGGTGAAAAACTGTTTTTT. As protein: CASSPSSRGVGEKLFF.